These 5 T cell receptor beta chains share one sample of origin, sequenced in a study of monozygotic twins with inflammatory bowel disease. TCRdb re-called the 5' RACE reads; every CDR3 protein appears as one record, without DNA. The specimen's table records roughly 320,000 distinct CDR3 sequences. The material sequenced was blood. The receptor set was obtained from a human donor with ulcerative colitis or Crohn's disease, or a healthy co-twin of an affected twin (not recorded which).

The V call is TRBV5-5, the J call TRBJ2-7. CDR3 length: 12 residues. Germline V gene data show CDR1 as SGHKS and CDR2 as YYEKEE (reference sequence). The CDR3 is CASSHINYEQYF.

The rearrangement links TRBV11-2 to TRBJ2-5; the D call of TRBD2 rests on TCRdb alone, since no DNA is present to check it. Germline assignment: CDR1 SGHAT and CDR2 FQNNGV. The CDR3 runs 16 residues. CDR3 amino acids: CASSPQVWSPQETQYF.

The V call is TRBV7-3, the J call TRBJ2-2; TCRdb's D gene call, TRBD1, goes unchecked for lack of DNA. Germline assignment: CDR1 SGHTA and CDR2 FQGTGA. CDR3 size: 16 residues. This CDR3 is CASSAQGAMNTGELFF.

This sequence joins TRBV18 and TRBJ2-1; the TCRdb D gene call, TRBD2, has no DNA to confirm it. In germline, CDR1 is KGHSH, CDR2 LQKENI. The CDR3 has 13 amino acids. The CDR3 spells CASSPLGGNEQFF.

The gene calls are TRBV3-1 and TRBJ1-4; the TCRdb D gene call, TRBD1, has no DNA to confirm it. This CDR3 comprises 15 residues. Germline V lookup: CDR1 LGHDT, CDR2 YNNKEL (reference sequence). The CDR3 is CASSQVPQGDEKLFF.